This TCR beta chain comes out of a study of beta chain features in type 1 diabetes. Sorting with CD45RO/CCR7/CD25/CD127/CD95/CD27 yielded naive, central memory, regulatory and stem-like memory CD4+ cells. Trimming took 0 bases from V and 4 from J, leaving 12 bases between them. Germline loops: CDR1 GTSNPN, CDR2 SVGIG (reference sequence). The CDR3 consists of 14 residues. In the case of this clone: What it binds is not known.

Expressed TCRB transcripts were sequenced because the entire RNA isolate underwent reverse transcription. The method was immunoSEQ multiplex PCR; TCRdb's version includes in-frame clones alone and lacks a portion of them. The sample consists of about 240,000 clones, 25% to 30% of them appearing once. Study-wide findings and caveats: In every one of the four CD4+ subsets, TCRB CDR3s were moderately but significantly shorter in Type 1 diabetes patients. A pattern of fewer insertions and more deletions at VDJ junctions was seen in type 1 diabetes patients. Still unanswered here is whether HLA type influences TCRB rearrangement.

The chain carries TRBV30 and TRBJ1-2; D is unresolved. This sequence was found in a man aged 25-45 years in good health. The source material was central memory CD4+ T cells from blood. CDR3: CAWSVGGRVYGYTF. DNA for the CDR3: TGTGCCTGGAGTGTAGGTGGTAGAGTCTATGGCTACACCTTC.